This TCR beta chain was sequenced in a study of Tregs in tolerant kidney transplant recipients. Note on this clone: Its antigen is currently unknown.

Sequencing used immunoSEQ multiplex PCR; TCRdb keeps in-frame clones, though not all of them. The table shows roughly 16,000 clones, with more than 60% occurring only once. The V and J ends lost 5 bases and 5 bases, in that order; junction bases with no gene match: 8. The CDR3 spans 15 residues. Germline assignment: CDR1 SGHTA and CDR2 FQGTGA. Specimen: Tregs from blood cultured with allogeneic cells. This sequence originates from a human donor in good health. The chain joins TRBV7-3 to TRBJ2-3, with TRBD2 identical over 9 bases. DNA for the CDR3: TGTGCCAGCAGCCCAAGCGGGGGGCGTCGAGATACGCAGTATTTT. This gives the protein CASSPSGGRRDTQYF.